This is a list of T cell receptor beta chains from one sample in a study of early T cells in non-severe SARS-CoV-2 infection. TCRdb reprocessed the 5' RACE reads via MiXCR and lists one record per CDR3 protein. The sample comprises some 50,000 distinct CDR3 sequences, 7% to 10% of which are singletons, and 4.2% rests with the top ten. The sample consisted of whole blood. The receptors shown here come from an adult who was a healthcare worker with PCR-confirmed SARS-CoV-2 infection or an uninfected control (not recorded which). Both conserved end residues are part of each CDR3. Fields, in order: CDR3 DNA, CDR3 protein, J gene, clone size, D gene, V gene. The D gene is left open where the match is weak. Size is omitted from some rows. Given values are once, few, many or a class for expanded clones.

TGTGCCAGCTCACCCACCGGGACAGGGCTCGACTATGGCTACACCTTC	CASSPTGTGLDYGYTF	TRBJ1-2	many	TRBD1	TRBV18
TGCAGTGCTAAGCGGGGACAGGTGATCTCCTACGAGCAGTACTTC	CSAKRGQVISYEQYF	TRBJ2-7	many	-	TRBV20-1
TGTGCCAGCAGTCGGACCCCCACTAACTATGGCTACACCTTC	CASSRTPTNYGYTF	TRBJ1-2	many	-	TRBV6-6
TGTGCCAGCAGCTTGGCAGCGGGGGCCGGGAGGAATACGCAGTATTTT	CASSLAAGAGRNTQYF	TRBJ2-3	many	TRBD2	TRBV5-4
TGTGCCAGCAGTTCCCAAGCGGGGAACACAGATACGCAGTATTTT	CASSSQAGNTDTQYF	TRBJ2-3	few	TRBD2	TRBV6-5
TGTGCCAGCAGCTTAGAGTTGAGGAGGGGGATTAAGAGCACTGAAGCTTTCTTT	CASSLELRRGIKSTEAFF	TRBJ1-1	many	-	TRBV11-2
TGCGCCAGCAGCTTGGACGACAGGAACACTGAAGCTTTCTTT	CASSLDDRNTEAFF	TRBJ1-1	few	-	TRBV5-1
TGTGCCAGCAGTCCTATCCAAAATTCACCCCTCCACTTT	CASSPIQNSPLHF	TRBJ1-6	many	-	TRBV12-3/TRBV12-4
TGTGCCAGCAGGTTGACTAGCGGGAGTAGAGATGAGCAGTTCTTC	CASRLTSGSRDEQFF	TRBJ2-1	many	TRBD2	TRBV5-4
TGTGCCAGCAGTTTTGGGGGCTCTGGGGCCAACGTCCTGACTTTC	CASSFGGSGANVLTF	TRBJ2-6	many	-	TRBV27
TGCGCCAGCAGCCCGCGACAGGGATACACTGAAGCTTTCTTT	CASSPRQGYTEAFF	TRBJ1-1	many	TRBD1	TRBV4-1
TGTGCCACCAGCAGGAATAACAGGGCTTTCTCCTACAATGAGCAGTTCTTC	CATSRNNRAFSYNEQFF	TRBJ2-1	many	-	TRBV15
TGTGCCAGCACCCCCGGACCGGCGGGGAACACTGAAGCTTTCTTT	CASTPGPAGNTEAFF	TRBJ1-1	many	-	TRBV13
TGCGCCAGCAGTGTGGCGGGACAGGGAGGAACCGGGGAGCTGTTTTTT	CASSVAGQGGTGELFF	TRBJ2-2	-	TRBD1	TRBV10-1
TGCAGTGCTAGTTTCACAGGGGGCGCCGGGGAGCTGTTTTTT	CSASFTGGAGELFF	TRBJ2-2	-	TRBD1	TRBV20-1
TGTGCCAGCAGCCTGGGCCTGAGAAATGAGCAGTTCTTC	CASSLGLRNEQFF	TRBJ2-1	many	-	TRBV11-2
TGTGCCATCAGTCTAGCGGGGCCTCCAAATTCACCCCTCCACTTT	CAISLAGPPNSPLHF	TRBJ1-6	many	-	TRBV10-3
TGCGCCAGCAGCTCCCAAACCGGGACGGTCAACTACGAGCAGTACTTC	CASSSQTGTVNYEQYF	TRBJ2-7	many	-	TRBV5-1
TGTGCCAGCAGCTTATCCCAACTAGCGGGAGGAAGTAATGAGCAGTTCTTC	CASSLSQLAGGSNEQFF	TRBJ2-1	few	TRBD2	TRBV7-2
TGCGCCAGCAGCCTTGGATTGGGGGAGGGGACCACAGATACGCAGTATTTT	CASSLGLGEGTTDTQYF	TRBJ2-3	many	TRBD2	TRBV5-1
TGTGCCAGCAGCTTAAAAGGGGGTACAGATACGCAGTATTTT	CASSLKGGTDTQYF	TRBJ2-3	many	-	TRBV7-9
TGTGCCAGCAGTTCTGACAGCCACGAAAAACTGTTTTTT	CASSSDSHEKLFF	TRBJ1-4	few	-	TRBV2
TGCAGCGTTGAAGGACAGGTTTCCAGGAACACTGAAGCTTTCTTT	CSVEGQVSRNTEAFF	TRBJ1-1	many	-	TRBV29-1
TGTGCTAGTGGTTTGGAGGGGCCTAATTCACCCCTCCACTTT	CASGLEGPNSPLHF	TRBJ1-6	few	-	TRBV12-5
TGTGCCTGGAGGGCGGGAGAGTCAGATACGCAGTATTTT	CAWRAGESDTQYF	TRBJ2-3	many	TRBD2	TRBV30
TGTGCCAGCTTGGACTTTGGGCTGGGGACAGATACGCAGTATTTT	CASLDFGLGTDTQYF	TRBJ2-3	many	-	TRBV6-1
TGTGCCAGCAGTATGGGTTATCAGCCCCAGCATTTT	CASSMGYQPQHF	TRBJ1-5	many	-	TRBV7-2
TGTGCCAGCAGTTTAGCGTCAGGGGGGGGCACTGAAGCTTTCTTT	CASSLASGGGTEAFF	TRBJ1-1	many	TRBD1	TRBV27
TGTGCCAGCAGTGAACGGCAGGACTACGAGCAGTACTTC	CASSERQDYEQYF	TRBJ2-7	-	-	TRBV2
TGTGCCAGCAGCTTTCTGGGCAGGGCGGCAGATACGCAGTATTTT	CASSFLGRAADTQYF	TRBJ2-3	many	-	TRBV7-9
TGCAGTGCTTCGGGAGCGGCCTACGAGCAGTACTTC	CSASGAAYEQYF	TRBJ2-7	-	-	TRBV20-1
TGTGCCAGCAGCAGGGGGACTAGCGGGAGGGATATAACCTACGAGCAGTACTTC	CASSRGTSGRDITYEQYF	TRBJ2-7	many	TRBD2	TRBV4-2
TGCAGTGGGACTAGCGGGGGGGCCTACGAGCAGTACTTC	CSGTSGGAYEQYF	TRBJ2-7	many	TRBD2	TRBV20-1
TGCAGCGTGTGGTCTGCCCCCAGCGAGCAGTACTTC	CSVWSAPSEQYF	TRBJ2-7	few	-	TRBV29-1
TGCGCCAGCAGGGCGGAAAGCTCCTACAATGAGCAGTTCTTC	CASRAESSYNEQFF	TRBJ2-1	many	-	TRBV4-1
TGTGCCAGCACCACCCGGGCAGACTACAATCAGCCCCAGCATTTT	CASTTRADYNQPQHF	TRBJ1-5	many	-	TRBV2
TGTGCCAGCAGCTTAGACCAATACAATGAGCAGTTCTTC	CASSLDQYNEQFF	TRBJ2-1	many	-	TRBV7-2
TGTGCCAGCAGCAACAGGGTAGGCAACACTGAAGCTTTCTTT	CASSNRVGNTEAFF	TRBJ1-1	-	-	TRBV2
TGCAGCGTTGAAAAGGGGACAGGGGAACCTACCTTC	CSVEKGTGEPTF	TRBJ1-2	many	TRBD1	TRBV29-1
TGCAGTGCCGCATCTAGCGGGAGGTTTGACAATGAGCAGTTCTTC	CSAASSGRFDNEQFF	TRBJ2-1	few	TRBD2	TRBV20-1
TGTGCCAGTAGTATAACAGGGGAGATTGAAGCTTTCTTT	CASSITGEIEAFF	TRBJ1-1	-	TRBD1	TRBV19
TGTGCCAGCAGCCAGCTGACAGGGGGATGGGGGCAAGAGACCCAGTACTTC	CASSQLTGGWGQETQYF	TRBJ2-5	many	TRBD1	TRBV3-1
TGTGCCAGCAGCCGCCAGGGGCCAGATACGCAGTATTTT	CASSRQGPDTQYF	TRBJ2-3	-	-	TRBV3-1
TGCAGTGCTAGTTCGCGGGAGGGCCGAACAGATACGCAGTATTTT	CSASSREGRTDTQYF	TRBJ2-3	many	TRBD2	TRBV20-1
TGCAGTGCTAGAGGCCAGAACTACGAGCAGTACTTC	CSARGQNYEQYF	TRBJ2-7	many	-	TRBV20-1
TGTGCCAGCGGGACAGGGGCGAGGGGTCAGCCCCAGCATTTT	CASGTGARGQPQHF	TRBJ1-5	many	TRBD1	TRBV27
TGTGCCAGCACCCCCCGGGGGGCAGGGGTCGATGAGCAGTTCTTC	CASTPRGAGVDEQFF	TRBJ2-1	many	-	TRBV7-2
TGTGCCAGCAGCTTCGCTGGACTAGCGGGGGGAGATACGCAGTATTTT	CASSFAGLAGGDTQYF	TRBJ2-3	many	TRBD2	TRBV7-2
TGTGCCAGCAGCTTAGGCTCAGGGGGTTCAGATACGCAGTATTTT	CASSLGSGGSDTQYF	TRBJ2-3	-	TRBD1	TRBV7-2
TGTGCCAGCAGTGAAGGGACAGGGGTTTTTAATCAGCCCCAGCATTTT	CASSEGTGVFNQPQHF	TRBJ1-5	-	TRBD1	TRBV2
TGTGCCAGCAGCCTGGGACAGTATAATGAAAAACTGTTTTTT	CASSLGQYNEKLFF	TRBJ1-4	many	TRBD1	TRBV3-1
TGTGCCAGCAGTGAAGAAGGGACGGGGGGAAAACTGTTTTTT	CASSEEGTGGKLFF	TRBJ1-4	many	-	TRBV2